This passage covers 22 T cell receptor beta chains from one sample sequenced in a study of shared T cell receptors in the human thymus (dated by TCRdb to the early 2020s). The protocol used for the library was the immunoSEQ multiplex PCR assay. TCRdb mirrors the immuneACCESS table, restricted to in-frame sequences. Some clones are absent from its copies; in checked studies, under half trace to an unresolved V gene, and the reason for the others is unknown. Across this sample there are approximately 730,000 clones, with approximately 85% seen only once. Together, the top ten hold about 0.0098% of the sample. The same data also went into a second study, on human thymus T cells.

Sequenced input: thymocytes. The receptors derive from a girl under three years old with a congenital heart defect. Donor details come from another sample of the same person, matched by shared clones.

The chain uses TRBV5-1 and TRBJ2-3; a weak D match, TRBD2 (6 bases). V lost 3 bases and J lost 3, with 8 bases in between. Germline CDR1 is SGHRS and CDR2 is YFSETQ. The CDR3 is 13 amino acids. The CDR3 DNA sequence: TGCGCCAGCAGCTGGGGGACTACAGATACGCAGTATTTT. It is translated as CASSWGTTDTQYF.

J is TRBJ1-1 and V is TRBV20-1; D gene unclear. This CDR3 has 11 amino acids. The germline V and J ends were trimmed by 2 bases and 8 bases, with 9 bases remaining between them. Germline V gene sequence: CDR1 DFQATT, CDR2 SNEGSKA (reference sequence). This CDR3 reads CSARKLVEAFF. In DNA, the CDR3 is TGCAGTGCTAGAAAGTTAGTCGAAGCTTTCTTT.

The V call is TRBV15, the J call TRBJ2-7; possible D gene TRBD1, 7 bases. This CDR3 spans 14 amino acids. Per germline, CDR1 LNHNV and CDR2 YYDKDF (reference sequence). V lost 6 bases and J lost 6, with 18 bases in between. Written as DNA, the CDR3 is TGTGCCACCAGGGAGGGGGCAGGAGGTGGCGAGCAGTACTTC. Amino acids: CATREGAGGGEQYF.

The rearrangement joins TRBV29-1 to TRBJ1-4, with 7 bases matching TRBD1. Germline CDR1 and CDR2: SQVTM and ANQGSEA. This CDR3 is built from 12 residues. With 5 bases clipped from V and 13 bases from J, the junction kept 10 bases outside the gene matches. The CDR3 loop is CSVTNPGTVLFF. In DNA form, the CDR3 reads TGCAGCGTTACCAACCCCGGGACAGTACTGTTTTTT.

The genes are TRBV11-2 and TRBJ1-1, with a weak D call TRBD1 (5 bases). Trimming pared 3 bases from V and 0 bases from J, leaving 23 bases between. The CDR3 has 19 amino acids. From germline, CDR1 is SGHAT and CDR2 FQNNGV. In DNA, the CDR3 is TGTGCCAGCAGCTTTGGACGGTCACTCGGGGGGGAATTGAACACTGAAGCTTTCTTT. Translated, it gives CASSFGRSLGGELNTEAFF.

V usage is TRBV7-2 and J usage is TRBJ1-1; 8 positions match TRBD1. The germline CDR1 and CDR2 sequences are SGHTA and FQGNSA. The CDR3 is made up of 13 amino acids. The V segment lost 5 bases and the J segment 8 bases; nucleotides outside the gene matches: 7. The CDR3, as DNA: TGTGCCAGCAGCGTCGGACAGGGCAAAGAAGCTTTCTTT. As protein: CASSVGQGKEAFF.

The chain recombines TRBV9 with TRBJ2-2, with 7 bases aligning to TRBD2. V was clipped by 1 base and J by 1 base; unmatched bases: 10. The germline CDR1 and CDR2 sequences are SGDLS and YYNGEE. This CDR3 comprises 18 residues. The CDR3 reads CASSVNKRGDRNTGELFF. CDR3 sequence (DNA): TGTGCCAGCAGCGTAAACAAGCGGGGCGACCGGAACACCGGGGAGCTGTTTTTT.

The chain uses TRBV11-2 and TRBJ2-1, with 9 bases identical to TRBD2. The CDR3 consists of 17 residues. Trimming at V came to 5 bases and at J to 3 bases, leaving 11 bases not matched to a gene. Germline loops: CDR1 SGHAT, CDR2 FQNNGV. In DNA, the CDR3 is TGTGCCAGCAGCCCACTCGTAGCGGGGGTCCTCTACAATGAGCAGTTCTTC. This encodes CASSPLVAGVLYNEQFF. Complete variable domain (other parts from reference TRBV11-2 and TRBJ2-1): EAGVAQSPRYKIIEKRQSVAFWCNPISGHATLYWYQQILGQGPKLLIQFQNNGVVDDSQLPKDRFSAERLKGVDSTLKIQPAKLEDSAVYLCASSPLVAGVLYNEQFFGPGTRLTVL.

This clone was seen only a few times. The gene calls are TRBV6-1 and TRBJ2-1; tentatively, D is TRBD2 (5 bases). Germline loops: CDR1 MNHNS, CDR2 SASEGT. The length of the CDR3 is 12 residues. V dropped 4 bases and J dropped 6 bases, with 7 bases sitting between them. The CDR3 DNA is TGTGCCAGCAGTGTGGGGAGCAATGAGCAGTTCTTC. This codes for CASSVGSNEQFF.

The chain recombines TRBV5-1 with TRBJ1-6, with 9 bases fitting TRBD1. Trimming at V came to 0 bases and at J to 2 bases, leaving 0 bases not matched to a gene. Germline values: CDR1 SGHRS, CDR2 YFSETQ. The CDR3 has 16 amino acids. The CDR3: CASSLGDRAYNSPLHF. The CDR3 nucleotides read TGCGCCAGCAGCTTGGGGGACAGGGCCTATAATTCACCCCTCCACTTT.

The J gene is TRBJ1-5, the V gene TRBV6-1; 9 bases are a match to TRBD1. The trim removed 6 bases at V and 9 bases at J, leaving 6 bases unmatched. This CDR3 spans 13 amino acids. Germline V gene lookup returns CDR1 MNHNS and CDR2 SASEGT. The CDR3 coding sequence is TGTGCCAGCAGAGACAGGGGGTTACGGCCCCAGCATTTT. Translated, it gives CASRDRGLRPQHF.

This chain links TRBV5-4 with TRBJ2-5, with 7 bases lining up with TRBD2. The CDR3 has 14 amino acids. The V and J ends lost 3 bases and 1 base, in that order; junction bases with no gene match: 3. Germline V lookup: CDR1 SGHNT, CDR2 YYREEE (reference sequence). The CDR3 is CASSWGGIQETQYF. In nucleotides, the CDR3 is TGTGCCAGCAGCTGGGGAGGGATCCAAGAGACCCAGTACTTC.

V and J are TRBV28 and TRBJ1-4; 10 bases are shared with TRBD1. Per germline, CDR1 MDHEN and CDR2 SYDVKM. The ends lost 4 bases at V and 8 bases at J; junction bases unmatched: 7. The CDR3 consists of 15 residues. The CDR3 DNA follows: TGTGCCAGCAGTTCACCGACAGGGGGCGGAGAAAAACTGTTTTTT. Amino acid sequence: CASSSPTGGGEKLFF.

This chain joins TRBV4-1 and TRBJ1-1; 12 bases map to TRBD1. V shed 1 base and J 0 bases; nucleotides not matched to a gene: 12. In germline, CDR1 is MGHRA, CDR2 YSYEKL. This CDR3 is built from 20 residues. CDR3 region: CASSQGVPSGTGGVNTEAFF. The CDR3 DNA reads TGCGCCAGCAGCCAAGGAGTTCCATCCGGGACAGGGGGCGTGAACACTGAAGCTTTCTTT.

The rearrangement uses TRBV28 and TRBJ2-2; weak D call: TRBD2 (6 bases). There are 14 residues in the CDR3. Trimming stripped 3 bases from V and 7 bases from J, with 12 bases between. Germline CDR1 is MDHEN and CDR2 is SYDVKM. The CDR3 sequence is CASSFGGKNGELFF. The DNA of the CDR3 is TGTGCCAGCAGTTTCGGGGGAAAGAACGGGGAGCTGTTTTTT.

This clone is a singleton in its sample. The chain is built from TRBV9 and TRBJ1-6; 7 nucleotides line up with TRBD1. Germline V lookup: CDR1 SGDLS, CDR2 YYNGEE. CDR3 length: 17 amino acids. The J segment lost 5 bases and the V segment lost 3 bases, leaving 11 bases of the junction unmatched. CDR3 DNA sequence: TGTGCCAGCAGCGGGGACCGGGACAGACAAAATAATTCACCCCTCCACTTT. The encoded protein is CASSGDRDRQNNSPLHF.

The V and J genes are TRBV4-2 and TRBJ1-2; no clear D gene. V lost 7 bases and J lost 7, with 22 bases in between. Germline V lookup: CDR1 LGHNA, CDR2 YNFKEQ. The CDR3 runs 15 residues. This chain's CDR3 is CASTRFVRRVSGYTF. The CDR3 DNA follows: TGTGCCAGCACCCGGTTCGTAAGGAGAGTCAGTGGCTACACCTTC.

J is TRBJ2-7 and V is TRBV27; no clear D gene. CDR1 and CDR2 (germline): MNHEY, SMNVEV (reference sequence). Trimming pared 0 bases from V and 6 bases from J, leaving 9 bases between. The CDR3 extends over 13 amino acids. The CDR3 bases are TGTGCCAGCAGTTTATCGCGACCAGGCGAGCAGTACTTC. Its protein product is CASSLSRPGEQYF.

The V gene is TRBV5-1, the J gene TRBJ2-3, with a possible D match to TRBD1 (6 bases). The CDR3 consists of 15 residues. Germline V gene lookup returns CDR1 SGHRS and CDR2 YFSETQ. V lost 4 bases to trimming and J lost 0 bases, with 12 bases between them. CDR3 nucleotides: TGCGCCAGCAGCAGTGGACAGACAAGCACAGATACGCAGTATTTT. Its protein product is CASSSGQTSTDTQYF.

V and J are TRBV19 and TRBJ1-2; 7 bases are a match to TRBD1. CDR3 size: 15 residues. Looked up from germline, CDR1 is LNHDA and CDR2 is SQIVND (reference sequence). V was pared by 3 bases and J by 8 bases, with 12 bases of the junction left unmatched. The CDR3 coding sequence is TGTGCCAGTAGTATTCGGGCAGGGGGTTTAGGAGGCTACACCTTC. Protein sequence: CASSIRAGGLGGYTF.

This clone was seen more than once but under ten times. This chain's CDR3 is CASSLDLVSQDRAYEQYF. The CDR3 DNA is TGTGCCAGCAGCTTAGATTTGGTGTCACAGGACAGGGCCTACGAGCAGTACTTC. This sequence joins TRBV11-2 and TRBJ2-7; 8 nucleotides agree with TRBD1. The germline V gene encodes CDR1 SGHAT and CDR2 FQNNGV. This CDR3 is built from 18 residues. V shed 0 bases and J 2 bases; nucleotides not matched to a gene: 12.

The chain joins TRBV4-1 to TRBJ1-3; D is perhaps TRBD1 (6 bases). Germline lookup yields CDR1 MGHRA and CDR2 YSYEKL. This CDR3 contains 16 residues. Between the trimmed V and J ends, which lost 4 bases and 0 bases, there was a span of 13 bases. CDR3 in DNA: TGCGCCAGCAGCCGTAAGGGGGGGGGCTCTGGAAACACCATATATTTT. The encoded protein is CASSRKGGGSGNTIYF.